This record concerns one T cell receptor beta chain sequence. What it binds is unknown. The entry originates in a study of T-cell reconstitution after alpha-beta-depleted transplantation in children. CDR1 is MNHEY and CDR2 is SMNVEV in the germline V gene (reference sequence). The V end lost 5 bases, the J end lost 5 bases, and 10 bases lay between the germline ends. This CDR3 contains 14 residues. Findings and limits, study-wide: Where some patients showed high TCRbeta diversity at day 60, it came from recipient T cells and thymic progenitors that had survived. A year had passed since transplant, and T-cell counts and diversity by then came mostly from newly produced T cells.

Unique molecular identifiers were incorporated during preparation of the TCRbeta library. TCRdb ran MiXCR on the PCR reads and lists one entry per CDR3 protein. The table lists hundreds of thousands of distinct CDR3 sequences, about a sixth of them singletons. The TCR originated in a boy younger than two who had a stem cell transplant for Wiskott-Aldrich syndrome, so the T cells may come from the graft donor. The rearrangement links TRBV27 to TRBJ1-6; D is unresolved. Material: PBMCs, mostly from graft donor cells, obtained 360 days after TCRalphabeta/CD19-depleted stem cell transplant. The CDR3 nucleotides read TGTGCCAGCAGTCTTCGGTGGGATAATTCACCCCTCCACTTT. Translating it yields CASSLRWDNSPLHF.